The rows below give T cell receptor beta chains drawn from one sample of a study of blood T cell repertoires in COVID-19. Sequencing was performed with immunoSEQ multiplex PCR; in TCRdb, only in-frame clones are kept and a portion is missing. The top ten clones hold about 4.8% of a sample with about 200,000 clones, around 82% of them seen once. The sequencing input was PBMCs or T cells enriched from blood (not recorded which). These receptors were collected from a woman aged 45 to 65 who had been exposed to COVID-19. CDR3s include the opening cysteine and the closing phenylalanine or tryptophan.

CDR3aa: CASSSQGTGANVLTF
v_gene: TRBV5-4
j_gene: TRBJ2-6

CDR3aa: CATSGLRTGAGNTIYF
v_gene: TRBV15
j_gene: TRBJ1-3

CDR3aa: CASSSDGGRDGYTF
v_gene: TRBV6-2/TRBV6-3
j_gene: TRBJ1-2

CDR3aa: CAIQGALGANVLTF
v_gene: TRBV2
j_gene: TRBJ2-6

CDR3aa: CSVVPGGADTQYF
v_gene: TRBV29-1
j_gene: TRBJ2-3

CDR3aa: CASSMAAGGPGETQYF
v_gene: TRBV19
j_gene: TRBJ2-5

CDR3aa: CASSQTGDEQFF
v_gene: TRBV4-3
j_gene: TRBJ2-1

CDR3aa: CAVTGESSQPQHF
v_gene: TRBV10-3
j_gene: TRBJ1-5

CDR3aa: CASSMARPGELFF
v_gene: TRBV19
j_gene: TRBJ2-2

CDR3aa: CASSDSPGETYGYTF
v_gene: TRBV6-5
j_gene: TRBJ1-2

CDR3aa: CASSERAGFGYTF
v_gene: TRBV10-2
j_gene: TRBJ1-2

CDR3aa: CASSLDRNQPQHF
v_gene: TRBV6-2/TRBV6-3
j_gene: TRBJ1-5

CDR3aa: CASSPHSDNTDTQYF
v_gene: TRBV28
j_gene: TRBJ2-3

CDR3aa: CASSPPGLQEKLFF
v_gene: TRBV7-9
j_gene: TRBJ1-4

CDR3aa: CAWSKQNGNTIYF
v_gene: TRBV30
j_gene: TRBJ1-3

CDR3aa: CASRQPHPTDTQYF
v_gene: TRBV10-2
j_gene: TRBJ2-3

CDR3aa: CASRPNGENYGYTF
v_gene: TRBV19
j_gene: TRBJ1-2

CDR3aa: CASSPGTGGRGYTF
v_gene: TRBV7-9
j_gene: TRBJ1-2

CDR3aa: CASSIMSYSYEQYF
v_gene: TRBV19
j_gene: TRBJ2-7

CDR3aa: CASSMLGGGYTF
v_gene: TRBV19
j_gene: TRBJ1-2

CDR3aa: CASSKWMGQTLEEQYF
v_gene: TRBV21-1
j_gene: TRBJ2-7

CDR3aa: CAISGVQRGNTGELFF
v_gene: TRBV10-3
j_gene: TRBJ2-2

CDR3aa: CASSSRQDMNTEAFF
v_gene: TRBV5-8
j_gene: TRBJ1-1

CDR3aa: CASSEVGGIGTEAFF
v_gene: TRBV2
j_gene: TRBJ1-1

CDR3aa: CSVGQSSGANVLTF
v_gene: TRBV29-1
j_gene: TRBJ2-6

CDR3aa: CASSEAGQVTREQYF
v_gene: TRBV6-1
j_gene: TRBJ2-7

CDR3aa: CSVTADSRIRNTF
v_gene: TRBV29-1
j_gene: TRBJ1-2

CDR3aa: CASSLGRGQPAFF
v_gene: TRBV6-5
j_gene: TRBJ1-1

CDR3aa: CASSPNSGASSYEQYF
v_gene: TRBV5-1
j_gene: TRBJ2-7

CDR3aa: CASSPRQGGYEQYF
v_gene: TRBV11-2
j_gene: TRBJ2-7

CDR3aa: CASSLRQGGNSPLHF
v_gene: TRBV19
j_gene: TRBJ1-6

CDR3aa: CASSPPGGGALYEQFF
v_gene: TRBV13
j_gene: TRBJ2-1

CDR3aa: CASRPTGSYSNQPQHF
v_gene: TRBV28
j_gene: TRBJ1-5

CDR3aa: CASSPVSGDGGYGYTF
v_gene: TRBV9
j_gene: TRBJ1-2

CDR3aa: CASSERAGAGANVLTF
v_gene: TRBV2
j_gene: TRBJ2-6

CDR3aa: CASSISLTGGLDYGYTF
v_gene: TRBV19
j_gene: TRBJ1-2

CDR3aa: CASSIDIGYEQYF
v_gene: TRBV19
j_gene: TRBJ2-7

CDR3aa: CASSGSAGEYTYEQYF
v_gene: TRBV2
j_gene: TRBJ2-7

CDR3aa: CSAAEGGYTF
v_gene: TRBV20-1
j_gene: TRBJ1-2

CDR3aa: CASRFEVTGSTEAFF
v_gene: TRBV12-2
j_gene: TRBJ1-1

CDR3aa: CATSRSIAGASYNEQFF
v_gene: TRBV15
j_gene: TRBJ2-1

CDR3aa: CASSSPTLSNYGYTF
v_gene: TRBV7-2
j_gene: TRBJ1-2

CDR3aa: CATSQGGYGYTF
v_gene: TRBV24-1
j_gene: TRBJ1-2

CDR3aa: CASSLGGPGNTIYF
v_gene: TRBV6-2/TRBV6-3
j_gene: TRBJ1-3

CDR3aa: CASSSSGAGTEAFF
v_gene: TRBV19
j_gene: TRBJ1-1

CDR3aa: CASSSSSPLHF
v_gene: TRBV11-2
j_gene: TRBJ1-6

CDR3aa: CASSRRGGSPLHF
v_gene: TRBV3-1/TRBV3-2
j_gene: TRBJ1-6

CDR3aa: CASSYSGSGGTEAFF
v_gene: TRBV6-6
j_gene: TRBJ1-1

CDR3aa: CASSVRDNSPLHF
v_gene: TRBV6-4
j_gene: TRBJ1-6

CDR3aa: CATSRDPTITGLYGYTF
v_gene: TRBV15
j_gene: TRBJ1-2

CDR3aa: CAISEGTAAEKLFF
v_gene: TRBV10-3
j_gene: TRBJ1-4

CDR3aa: CASSLGLSEAFF
v_gene: TRBV7-9
j_gene: TRBJ1-1

CDR3aa: CASPGRESNTEAFF
v_gene: TRBV28
j_gene: TRBJ1-1

CDR3aa: CASSHDRGRDIQYF
v_gene: TRBV3-1/TRBV3-2
j_gene: TRBJ2-4

CDR3aa: CASSLTPSYTEETQYF
v_gene: TRBV27
j_gene: TRBJ2-5